What follows are 30 T cell receptor beta chains derived from one specimen sequenced in a study of T-cell reconstitution after alpha-beta-depleted transplantation in children. Unique molecular identifiers were used to barcode this TCRbeta library. TCRdb itself ran the PCR reads through MiXCR, one entry per CDR3 protein. This sample yields about 830,000 distinct CDR3 sequences, of which roughly 16% are seen a single time; around 4.5% belongs to the top ten. The specimen comprised PBMCs, mostly from graft donor cells, sampled 360 days after TCRalphabeta/CD19-depleted stem cell transplant. The receptor source for this set is a male patient younger than 18 who had a stem cell transplant for acute lymphoblastic leukemia, so the T cells may come from the graft donor.

This chain joins TRBV2 and TRBJ2-7; 7 bases are shared with TRBD1. This CDR3 has 15 amino acids. Germline V CDR1 and CDR2: SNHLY, FYNNEI. The J segment lost 3 bases and the V segment lost 10 bases, leaving 15 bases of the junction unmatched. The CDR3 here is CATRSGQALHYEQYF. The CDR3 bases are TGTGCCACCCGCTCAGGACAGGCACTCCACTACGAGCAGTACTTC.

This clonotype was picked up a small number of times. The V gene is TRBV7-9, the J gene TRBJ1-4, with TRBD1 matching 12 bases. This CDR3 contains 17 residues. The junction had 10 bases not matched to a gene; V was cut back by 7 bases and J by 4 bases. CDR1 and CDR2 (germline): SEHNR, FQNEAQ (reference sequence). The CDR3 is CASISGTGGIGNEKLFF. Here the CDR3 DNA reads TGTGCCAGCATCTCCGGGACAGGGGGCATTGGTAATGAAAAACTGTTTTTT.

V is TRBV6-5 and J is TRBJ2-7; the D call may be TRBD1 or TRBD2 (6 bases each). The CDR3 runs 15 residues. The V and J ends lost 0 bases and 1 base respectively, with 10 bases between them. Germline-derived CDR1 and CDR2 are MNHEY and SVGAGI. CDR3 in amino acids: CASSYSGGRSYEQYF. CDR3 sequence (DNA): TGTGCCAGCAGTTACTCCGGGGGCCGGTCCTACGAGCAGTACTTC.

This chain uses TRBV7-3 with TRBJ1-1, with 7 bases aligning to TRBD1. The CDR3 sequence is 16 residues long. Trimming took 6 bases from V and 1 from J; bases not matched to a gene: 11. Germline V gene sequence: CDR1 SGHTA, CDR2 FQGTGA. The CDR3 sequence: CASRYFLRDRNTEAFF. CDR3 sequence (DNA): TGTGCCAGCAGGTACTTTCTCCGGGACAGGAACACTGAAGCTTTCTTT.

CDR3 coding DNA: TGTGCCAGCGGGTTACCGTGGGACGGGGAGCTGTTTTTT. It translates to CASGLPWDGELFF. The V and J genes are TRBV9 and TRBJ2-2; D not resolved. The CDR3 spans 13 residues. Germline V lookup: CDR1 SGDLS, CDR2 YYNGEE. Trimming took 7 bases from V and 7 from J, leaving 14 bases between them.

V usage is TRBV5-1 and J usage is TRBJ2-2, with 9 bases that match TRBD2. The CDR3 loop spans 18 amino acids. Germline V CDR1 and CDR2: SGHRS, YFSETQ. Unmatched junction bases numbered 7, after V lost 1 base and J lost 0 bases. The CDR3 region has the DNA TGCGCCAGCAGCTTGAAGCTAGCGGGAATACCGAACACCGGGGAGCTGTTTTTT. Translating it yields CASSLKLAGIPNTGELFF.

The gene calls are TRBV5-5 and TRBJ2-1; TRBD2 might be the D (5 bases). The CDR3 is 13 residues long. Germline V gene lookup returns CDR1 SGHKS and CDR2 YYEKEE (reference sequence). V gave up 1 base and J gave up 5 bases, with 7 bases separating them. The CDR3 DNA follows: TGTGCCAGCAGCTTGATGCGGGACAATGAGCAGTTCTTC. Translating it yields CASSLMRDNEQFF.

This clonotype was seen ten or more times. The gene calls are TRBV14 and TRBJ2-1, with D possibly matching TRBD1 (6 bases). This CDR3 is 15 amino acids long. Trimming left V 4 bases short and J 0 bases short, with 10 bases between. Germline V CDR1 and CDR2: SGHDN, FVKESK. CDR3 amino acids: CASSPGHSSYNEQFF. In DNA form, the CDR3 reads TGTGCCAGCAGCCCGGGACATAGCTCCTACAATGAGCAGTTCTTC. The variable domain in full, completed from reference TRBV14 and TRBJ2-1, reads EAGVTQFPSHSVIEKGQTVTLRCDPISGHDNLYWYRRVMGKEIKFLLHFVKESKQDESGMPNNRFLAERTGGTYSTLKVQPAELEDSGVYFCASSPGHSSYNEQFFGPGTRLTVL.

A few counts support this clonotype. J is TRBJ2-4 and V is TRBV20-1; 11 bases align to TRBD2. Trimming removed 6 bases from V and 0 bases from J; junction bases left unmatched: 4. This CDR3 contains 15 residues. The germline V gene has CDR1 DFQATT and CDR2 SNEGSKA (reference sequence). The CDR3 region is CSARLAGLAKNIQYF. DNA of the CDR3: TGCAGTGCCCGACTAGCGGGACTAGCCAAAAACATTCAGTACTTC.

Comment on this clonotype: The conserved final phenylalanine or tryptophan is absent from the CDR3, which likely points to a read error. V usage is TRBV20-1 and J usage is TRBJ2-7; D is unresolved. V was clipped by 2 bases and J by 2 bases, with 10 bases between them. The CDR3 contains 13 residues. In germline, CDR1 is DFQATT, CDR2 SNEGSKA (reference sequence). The CDR3 bases are TGCAGTGCTAGATTGGGCGGTACCTACGAGCAGTACTCC. Translating gives CSARLGGTYEQYS.

The chain joins TRBV29-1 to TRBJ2-1, with 11 bases matching TRBD2. Germline CDR1 and CDR2: SQVTM and ANQGSEA. CDR3 length: 16 amino acids. V shed 0 bases, J shed 4 bases, and the junction held 5 bases outside the gene matches. The CDR3: CSVEDLGTSGYNEQFF. The CDR3 DNA reads as TGCAGCGTTGAAGATCTAGGGACTAGCGGTTACAATGAGCAGTTCTTC.

Only a few counts were recorded for this clonotype. The chain combines TRBV20-1 with TRBJ2-7; TRBD2 aligns across 11 bases. With V trimmed by 5 bases and J by 5 bases, 11 bases remained unmatched. Germline V gives CDR1 DFQATT, CDR2 SNEGSKA (reference sequence). CDR3 length equals 15 residues. CDR3 coding DNA: TGCAGTGCTCCGCCTTCTAGCGGGAGGAGCCACGAGCAGTACTTC. As protein: CSAPPSSGRSHEQYF.

The genes are TRBV12-3 or TRBV12-4 and TRBJ2-5, with 14 bases matching TRBD2. Unmatched junction bases numbered 9, after V lost 7 bases and J lost 5 bases. This CDR3 has 16 amino acids. The CDR3 DNA reads as TGTGCCAGCATGGGGACTAGCGGGAGAGAATTCGAGACCCAGTACTTC. It is translated as CASMGTSGREFETQYF.

In its sample, this clonotype was seen a few times. The chain combines TRBV20-1 with TRBJ2-1, with 10 positions matching TRBD1. CDR1 is DFQATT and CDR2 is SNEGSKA in the germline V gene (reference sequence). V dropped 6 bases and J dropped 7; count of bases not matched to a gene: 6. The CDR3 length is 13 residues. As DNA, the CDR3 is TGCAGTGCGAACCGGGACAGGGGAAATGAGCAGTTCTTC. Protein product: CSANRDRGNEQFF.

This chain connects TRBV3-1 to TRBJ2-1; 10 nucleotides align to TRBD1. V trimming: 4 bases; J trimming: 0 bases; junction bases outside the gene matches: 9. Per germline, CDR1 LGHDT and CDR2 YNNKEL (reference sequence). There are 18 residues in the CDR3. This CDR3 is CASSRGTGDQLSYNEQFF. The CDR3 DNA reads TGTGCCAGCAGCCGGGGGACAGGGGACCAACTCTCCTACAATGAGCAGTTCTTC.

Written as DNA, the CDR3 is TGCAGTGCTAGAGAACGGGGGCGGGATAATTCACCCCTCCACTTT. Amino acids: CSARERGRDNSPLHF. V usage is TRBV20-1 and J usage is TRBJ1-6; D is perhaps TRBD1 (6 bases). The CDR3 totals 15 residues. The V gene lost 0 bases and the J gene lost 5 bases, with 11 bases spanning the gap. Germline lookup yields CDR1 DFQATT and CDR2 SNEGSKA (reference sequence).

This chain joins TRBV7-8 and TRBJ2-4; TRBD2 aligns across 14 bases. The germline V gene encodes CDR1 SGHVS and CDR2 FQNEAQ. This CDR3 comprises 18 residues. V was clipped by 5 bases and J by 7 bases; unmatched bases: 13. In DNA, the CDR3 is TGTGCCAGCAGCGGGGGCCCTGGGACTAGCGGGAGTGGGAACATTCAGTACTTC. Translation: CASSGGPGTSGSGNIQYF.

This clonotype has a handful of counts. The J gene is TRBJ2-7, the V gene TRBV20-1; 7 bases fit TRBD2. The trim removed 5 bases at V and 2 bases at J, leaving 6 bases unmatched. CDR3 length: 13 residues. CDR1 is DFQATT, CDR2 SNEGSKA, per germline (reference sequence). The CDR3 loop is CSAALTSPYEQYF. The DNA of the CDR3 is TGCAGTGCTGCATTGACTAGCCCCTACGAGCAGTACTTC.

This clonotype was found a few times. The rearrangement joins TRBV4-2 to TRBJ2-1, with 12 bases that match TRBD1. The CDR3 covers 17 residues. The V and J ends lost 0 bases and 9 bases, in that order; junction bases with no gene match: 9. CDR1 and CDR2 (germline): LGHNA, YNFKEQ. The DNA for the CDR3 is TGTGCCAGCAGCCAAGATGGGGGGACAGGGGGCATCGGTGAGCAGTTCTTC. Translated, it gives CASSQDGGTGGIGEQFF.

This clonotype turned up a few times. The genes are TRBV11-1 and TRBJ2-7; 9 bases fit TRBD1. The CDR3 consists of 14 residues. V gave up 4 bases and J gave up 6 bases; unmatched junction bases: 7. CDR1 is SGHAT, CDR2 FQDESV, per germline (reference sequence). The CDR3 reads CASSSRDRVREQYF. The CDR3 DNA is TGTGCCAGCAGCTCCCGGGACAGGGTACGCGAGCAGTACTTC.

This clonotype was recorded a few times. V gene TRBV9 combines with J gene TRBJ2-5, with a tentative D call TRBD1 (5 bases). The CDR3 consists of 14 residues. Germline V gene sequence: CDR1 SGDLS, CDR2 YYNGEE. Trimming left V 4 bases short and J 5 bases short, with 15 bases between. The CDR3 loop reads CASSLRAPGETQYF. In nucleotides, the CDR3 is TGTGCCAGCAGCCTCCGCGCCCCAGGGGAGACCCAGTACTTC.

The chain has TRBV7-6 and TRBJ2-7, with D tentatively TRBD2 (6 bases). Germline CDR1 is SGHVS and CDR2 is FNYEAQ. Trimming took 6 bases from V and 6 from J, leaving 12 bases between them. The CDR3 sequence is 12 residues long. The CDR3 nucleotides read TGTGCCAGCAGTAATGGAGCGGGCGAGCAGTACTTC. Amino acid sequence: CASSNGAGEQYF.

The chain employs TRBV5-1 and TRBJ2-1; 7 bases align to TRBD1. The trim removed 7 bases at V and 8 bases at J, leaving 9 bases unmatched. The length of the CDR3 is 13 residues. Germline CDR1 reads SGHRS; CDR2 reads YFSETQ. This chain's CDR3 is CASYRGLGDEQFF. The CDR3 DNA reads as TGCGCCAGCTACAGGGGATTGGGGGATGAGCAGTTCTTC.

This clonotype came up a few times. This rearrangement joins TRBV6-2 or TRBV6-3 to TRBJ2-7, with TRBD2 identical over 12 bases. CDR1 and CDR2 from the germline V gene are MNHEY and SVGEGT. This CDR3 is built from 19 residues. J was trimmed by 0 bases and V by 4 bases; bases with no gene match: 13. The CDR3 sequence: CASSWRPGLAGLFSYEQYF. As DNA, the CDR3 is TGTGCCAGCAGTTGGCGTCCGGGACTAGCGGGCCTGTTCTCCTACGAGCAGTACTTC.

This clonotype turned up a few times. This chain links TRBV10-3 with TRBJ2-5; D remains unclear. The V end was cut by 2 bases, the J end by 7 bases, with 5 bases between. Per germline, CDR1 ENHRY and CDR2 SYGVKD. This CDR3 is built from 11 residues. CDR3 DNA: TGTGCCATCAGTGAGCCGGGGACCCAGTACTTC. Translated, it gives CAISEPGTQYF.

The chain carries TRBV29-1 and TRBJ2-7; 11 bases match TRBD2. Trimming removed 2 bases from V and 3 bases from J; junction bases left unmatched: 6. The V gene's germline CDR1 is SQVTM and CDR2 ANQGSEA. The CDR3 is made up of 15 amino acids. CDR3 residues: CSVELAGGGNYEQYF. For the CDR3, the DNA is TGCAGCGTTGAACTAGCGGGAGGAGGAAACTACGAGCAGTACTTC.

There are a few counts of this clonotype. The rearrangement joins TRBV2 to TRBJ2-7, with no clear D. CDR3 length: 16 amino acids. Per the germline V gene, CDR1 is SNHLY and CDR2 is FYNNEI. Trimming stripped 3 bases from V and 2 bases from J, with 17 bases between. The CDR3, as DNA: TGTGCCAGCAGTGACGGCCTGAACATATTCGCCTACGAGCAGTACTTC. This sequence encodes CASSDGLNIFAYEQYF. Full variable domain (rest looked up from reference TRBV2 and TRBJ2-7): EPEVTQTPSHQVTQMGQEVILRCVPISNHLYFYWYRQILGQKVEFLVSFYNNEISEKSEIFDDQFSVERPDGSNFTLKIRSTKLEDSAMYFCASSDGLNIFAYEQYFGPGTRLTVT.

J is TRBJ2-7 and V is TRBV20-1, with 7 nucleotides matching TRBD2. The CDR3 has 14 residues. The V gene end was trimmed by 1 base and the J gene end by 5 bases; junction bases not matched to a gene: 8. CDR1 and CDR2 (germline): DFQATT, SNEGSKA (reference sequence). The CDR3 coding sequence is TGCAGTGCTAGAGTGGGAGGGCCGCAGGACGAGCAGTACTTC. Residues: CSARVGGPQDEQYF.

Ten or more counts support this clonotype. V usage is TRBV20-1 and J usage is TRBJ2-1; a weak D match, TRBD2 (5 bases). Trimming took 0 bases from V and 8 from J, leaving 14 bases between them. The CDR3 spans 14 residues. Germline values: CDR1 DFQATT, CDR2 SNEGSKA (reference sequence). This CDR3 is CSARDTGSGDEQFF. In DNA, the CDR3 is TGCAGTGCTAGAGATACGGGATCGGGTGATGAGCAGTTCTTC.

The chain is built from TRBV3-1 and TRBJ1-1; TRBD1 matches at 7 bases. Trimming at V came to 6 bases and at J to 5 bases, leaving 15 bases not matched to a gene. Germline lookup yields CDR1 LGHDT and CDR2 YNNKEL (reference sequence). The CDR3 covers 16 residues. The CDR3 is CASRQKQPGGLTEAFF. CDR3 DNA: TGTGCCAGCAGGCAAAAGCAGCCAGGGGGACTTACTGAAGCTTTCTTT.